The 25 T cell receptor beta chains given below trace back to one sample, sequenced in a study of cytomegalovirus exposure and HLA in healthy donors. PCR used 60 Vbeta primers and 13 Jbeta primers. Profiled with immunoSEQ multiplex PCR; TCRdb holds only in-frame clones, not every one. Found here are about 190,000 clones, 87% of them singletons; the top ten hold over 1%. The source material was PBMCs. Receptors were obtained from a man aged 30 to 39 in good health and CMV-seronegative.

The table lists this clone with a count of one. The V call is TRBV6-5, the J call TRBJ1-1; D is ambiguous. The V gene's germline CDR1 is MNHEY and CDR2 SVGAGI. CDR3 length: 14 residues. With 5 bases removed from V and 1 base from J, the gap between germline ends came to 11 bases. The CDR3 bases are TGTGCCAGCAGTGAATCAGGTTCGAACACTGAAGCTTTCTTT. This translates into CASSESGSNTEAFF.

The rearrangement joins TRBV9 to TRBJ2-1; 7 bases are a match to TRBD2. Trimming removed 0 bases from V and 8 bases from J; junction bases left unmatched: 14. CDR1 and CDR2 from the germline V gene are SGDLS and YYNGEE. CDR3 length equals 17 residues. CDR3 nucleotides: TGTGCCAGCAGCGTAGCTATGTTAGCGGGCCCCCGCGATGAGCAGTTCTTC. Translating gives CASSVAMLAGPRDEQFF.

This chain connects TRBV2 to TRBJ2-7, with TRBD2 as a possible D gene (5 bases). CDR3 size: 10 residues. Trimming took off 8 bases at V and 5 bases at J, with 7 bases between the two ends. The germline CDR1 and CDR2 sequences are SNHLY and FYNNEI. In DNA form, the CDR3 reads TGTGCCAGCGGGCGGGACGAGCAGTACTTC. Its translation: CASGRDEQYF.

This clone was seen a single time. This chain uses TRBV27 with TRBJ2-6; 8 nucleotides match TRBD1. The CDR3 has 18 amino acids. Germline CDR1 is MNHEY and CDR2 is SMNVEV (reference sequence). The V segment lost 2 bases and the J segment 1 base; nucleotides outside the gene matches: 7. The CDR3 sequence: CASSLVGTGVSGANVLTF. The CDR3 DNA sequence: TGTGCCAGCAGTTTAGTAGGGACAGGAGTATCTGGGGCCAACGTCCTGACTTTC.

The chain recombines TRBV2 with TRBJ1-3, with 9 positions matching TRBD1. The CDR3 is made up of 16 amino acids. The trim removed 3 bases at V and 4 bases at J, leaving 7 bases unmatched. Germline V gives CDR1 SNHLY, CDR2 FYNNEI. In nucleotides, the CDR3 is TGTGCCAGCAGTGACAAGGTGGGGACAGGGGGAAACACCATATATTTT. Translated: CASSDKVGTGGNTIYF. Filled out from reference TRBV2 and TRBJ1-3, the complete variable domain reads EPEVTQTPSHQVTQMGQEVILRCVPISNHLYFYWYRQILGQKVEFLVSFYNNEISEKSEIFDDQFSVERPDGSNFTLKIRSTKLEDSAMYFCASSDKVGTGGNTIYFGEGSWLTVV.

The chain recombines TRBV30 with TRBJ2-3, with D perhaps matching TRBD1 (7 bases). CDR1 is GTSNPN, CDR2 SVGIG, per germline (reference sequence). The germline V and J ends were trimmed by 3 bases and 5 bases, with 18 bases remaining between them. The CDR3 spans 15 residues. In DNA, the CDR3 is TGTGCCTGGAGCGCAGGGGGACTGGGTGGAGATACGCAGTATTTT. It is translated as CAWSAGGLGGDTQYF.

This clone was counted a single time. The CDR3 DNA is TGTGCCAGCAGCAAGGGGCCGCTAGCGGAGAATGAGCAGTTCTTC. Protein product: CASSKGPLAENEQFF. The chain couples TRBV7-6 to TRBJ2-1; 7 bases agree with TRBD2. Looked up from germline, CDR1 is SGHVS and CDR2 is FNYEAQ. The CDR3 runs to 15 residues. Unmatched junction bases numbered 11, after V lost 5 bases and J lost 7 bases.

V and J are TRBV7-9 and TRBJ2-7; D may be TRBD1 (6 bases). The germline V gene encodes CDR1 SEHNR and CDR2 FQNEAQ (reference sequence). With 0 bases removed from V and 6 bases from J, the gap between germline ends came to 12 bases. The CDR3 is 14 amino acids. CDR3 DNA sequence: TGTGCCAGCAGCTTAGCGGACAGATTTCTCGAGCAGTACTTC. Encoded protein: CASSLADRFLEQYF.

V usage is TRBV2 and J usage is TRBJ1-2; TRBD1 aligns across 7 bases. The CDR3 extends over 14 amino acids. The J segment lost 1 base and the V segment lost 6 bases, leaving 5 bases of the junction unmatched. Germline assignment: CDR1 SNHLY and CDR2 FYNNEI. CDR3 in amino acids: CASSRQGFNYGYTF. CDR3 nucleotide sequence: TGTGCCAGCAGCAGACAGGGCTTTAACTATGGCTACACCTTC.

Notes on this clone: This likely comes from a read error, as the CDR3 has no conserved phenylalanine or tryptophan at its end. V gene TRBV9 combines with J gene TRBJ2-7, with TRBD2 identical over 11 bases. The CDR3 is 16 amino acids. Trimming cost V 4 bases and J 4 bases; bases outside gene matches: 10. Germline values: CDR1 SGDLS, CDR2 YYNGEE. CDR3 DNA sequence: TGTGCCAGCAGCCTAGGGACTAGCGGAGCCAGTTACGAGCAGTACCTC. It translates to CASSLGTSGASYEQYL.

This clone turned up a few times. CDR3 DNA: TGTGCCAGCAGCCGAATGACAGGGGCCTACGAGCAGTACTTC. As protein: CASSRMTGAYEQYF. The chain links TRBV7-6 to TRBJ2-7; TRBD1 matches 8 bases. The CDR3 length is 14 residues. CDR1 and CDR2 (germline): SGHVS, FNYEAQ. With V trimmed by 5 bases and J by 2 bases, 5 bases remained unmatched.

The chain uses TRBV7-2 and TRBJ1-4, with 9 bases identical to TRBD1. Germline CDR1 reads SGHTA; CDR2 reads FQGNSA. This CDR3 spans 15 amino acids. The ends lost 5 bases at V and 6 bases at J; junction bases unmatched: 7. Here the CDR3 DNA reads TGTGCCAGCAGCCGGGACAGGGCTGAGCATGAAAAACTGTTTTTT. Residues: CASSRDRAEHEKLFF.

This clone was counted only a few times. The chain is built from TRBV5-1 and TRBJ2-2; 13 positions match TRBD2. With V trimmed by 7 bases and J by 5 bases, 5 bases remained unmatched. CDR1 is SGHRS and CDR2 is YFSETQ in the germline V gene. This CDR3 has 15 amino acids. CDR3 DNA: TGCGCCAGCTTGGGGACTAGCGGGATGACCGGGGAGCTGTTTTTT. Amino acid sequence: CASLGTSGMTGELFF. The full variable domain, in which reference TRBV5-1 and TRBJ2-2 provide the parts outside the CDR3, is KAGVTQTPRYLIKTRGQQVTLSCSPISGHRSVSWYQQTPGQGLQFLFEYFSETQRNKGNFPGRFSGRQFSNSRSEMNVSTLELGDSALYLCASLGTSGMTGELFFGEGSRLTVL.

The chain combines TRBV28 with TRBJ2-5; D is perhaps TRBD1 (7 bases). Per germline, CDR1 MDHEN and CDR2 SYDVKM. V lost 3 bases, J lost 5 bases, and 22 bases lay in between. This CDR3 has 17 residues. In DNA form, the CDR3 reads TGTGCCAGCAGTTTTTCCGGGGCAGGCGCAGGGGGGGAGACCCAGTACTTC. This translates into CASSFSGAGAGGETQYF.

V usage is TRBV11-2 and J usage is TRBJ2-3; possible D gene TRBD2, 6 bases. The germline gives CDR1 SGHAT, CDR2 FQNNGV. The CDR3 loop spans 14 amino acids. V gave up 4 bases and J gave up 11 bases, with 19 bases separating them. This chain's CDR3 is CASSSSGLTDLQYF. The CDR3 nucleotides are TGTGCCAGCAGCTCCTCGGGACTTACGGACTTGCAGTATTTT.

This clone showed up just a few times. This chain joins TRBV6-5 and TRBJ1-4; no definite D call. Per germline, CDR1 MNHEY and CDR2 SVGAGI. With 7 bases removed from V and 7 bases from J, the gap between germline ends came to 13 bases. The CDR3 covers 13 residues. The DNA of the CDR3 is TGTGCCAGCACCGGGTTCGGAAGTGAAAAACTGTTTTTT. This codes for CASTGFGSEKLFF.

This chain connects TRBV5-1 to TRBJ2-2; 11 bases line up with TRBD2. The length of the CDR3 is 15 residues. V lost 3 bases and J lost 7; bases outside the gene matches: 5. CDR1 is SGHRS, CDR2 YFSETQ, per germline. The CDR3 is CASSSTSGRVGELFF. CDR3 in DNA: TGCGCCAGCAGCTCTACTAGCGGGAGAGTCGGGGAGCTGTTTTTT.

Notes on this clone: The same CDR3 is also encoded by other DNA sequences in this sample. This chain uses TRBV5-1 with TRBJ2-1, with TRBD2 identical over 9 bases. The V segment lost 4 bases and the J segment 8 bases; nucleotides outside the gene matches: 10. The CDR3 has 15 residues. Germline-derived CDR1 and CDR2 are SGHRS and YFSETQ. In DNA form, the CDR3 reads TGCGCCAGCAGCCCTGGGACTAGCTACGCCCATGAGCAGTTCTTC. This translates into CASSPGTSYAHEQFF.

The chain recombines TRBV5-1 with TRBJ2-5, with a possible D match to TRBD1 (6 bases). This CDR3 is built from 14 residues. Trimming left V 4 bases short and J 0 bases short, with 10 bases between. The germline V gene has CDR1 SGHRS and CDR2 YFSETQ. CDR3 nucleotides: TGCGCCAGCAGCGAACAGGGTAACCAAGAGACCCAGTACTTC. Translated: CASSEQGNQETQYF. The full variable domain, in which reference TRBV5-1 and TRBJ2-5 provide the parts outside the CDR3, is KAGVTQTPRYLIKTRGQQVTLSCSPISGHRSVSWYQQTPGQGLQFLFEYFSETQRNKGNFPGRFSGRQFSNSRSEMNVSTLELGDSALYLCASSEQGNQETQYFGPGTRLLVL.

The chain couples TRBV7-2 to TRBJ1-2; 10 nucleotides align to TRBD1. Germline values: CDR1 SGHTA, CDR2 FQGNSA. This CDR3 comprises 16 residues. Trimming at V came to 2 bases and at J to 0 bases, leaving 3 bases not matched to a gene. The CDR3 nucleotides read TGTGCCAGCAGCTTACCGGACAGGGGGGCTAACTATGGCTACACCTTC. The encoded protein is CASSLPDRGANYGYTF. Variable domain in full (rest from reference TRBV7-2 and TRBJ1-2): GAGVSQSPSNKVTEKGKDVELRCDPISGHTALYWYRQSLGQGLEFLIYFQGNSAPDKSGLPSDRFSAERTGGSVSTLTIQRTQQEDSAVYLCASSLPDRGANYGYTFGSGTRLTVV.

The chain employs TRBV5-1 and TRBJ2-1, with TRBD1 matching over 8 bases. From germline, CDR1 is SGHRS and CDR2 YFSETQ. This CDR3 has 14 residues. The V gene end was trimmed by 3 bases and the J gene end by 5 bases; junction bases not matched to a gene: 4. CDR3 sequence reads: CASSYGQGDNEQFF. CDR3 sequence (DNA): TGCGCCAGCAGCTATGGACAGGGCGACAATGAGCAGTTCTTC.

This clone was seen only a few times. This rearrangement joins TRBV5-1 to TRBJ2-7, with D uncertain. CDR1 and CDR2 from the germline V gene are SGHRS and YFSETQ. Trimming cost V 3 bases and J 0 bases, with 13 bases left between them. The CDR3 has 15 amino acids. CDR3 bases: TGCGCCAGCAGCTCCACCCCAGGTAGCTCCTACGAGCAGTACTTC. Protein: CASSSTPGSSYEQYF.

This chain connects TRBV7-2 to TRBJ2-3; D may be TRBD2 (7 bases). V shed 1 base and J shed 1 base, with 15 bases lying between them. The CDR3 spans 17 residues. Germline values: CDR1 SGHTA, CDR2 FQGNSA. The CDR3 protein is CASSLVRAGAGTDTQYF. The CDR3 DNA sequence: TGTGCCAGCAGCTTAGTTCGGGCGGGGGCCGGCACAGATACGCAGTATTTT.

The V call is TRBV28, the J call TRBJ2-5, with TRBD1 matching 12 bases. Trimming cost V 8 bases and J 5 bases; bases outside gene matches: 9. Looked up from germline, CDR1 is MDHEN and CDR2 is SYDVKM. CDR3 length: 15 amino acids. Here the CDR3 reads CASWMGGQGAETQYF. The CDR3 region has the DNA TGTGCCAGCTGGATGGGGGGACAGGGGGCTGAGACCCAGTACTTC.

CDR3 nucleotide sequence: TGTGCCAGCTATCACACCGGGGAGCTGTTTTTT. It yields the protein CASYHTGELFF. The rearrangement joins TRBV2 to TRBJ2-2; D gene uncertain. With 8 bases removed from V and 3 bases from J, the gap between germline ends came to 4 bases. Germline values: CDR1 SNHLY, CDR2 FYNNEI. The length of the CDR3 is 11 residues. The whole variable domain, filled in from reference TRBV2 and TRBJ2-2, reads EPEVTQTPSHQVTQMGQEVILRCVPISNHLYFYWYRQILGQKVEFLVSFYNNEISEKSEIFDDQFSVERPDGSNFTLKIRSTKLEDSAMYFCASYHTGELFFGEGSRLTVL.